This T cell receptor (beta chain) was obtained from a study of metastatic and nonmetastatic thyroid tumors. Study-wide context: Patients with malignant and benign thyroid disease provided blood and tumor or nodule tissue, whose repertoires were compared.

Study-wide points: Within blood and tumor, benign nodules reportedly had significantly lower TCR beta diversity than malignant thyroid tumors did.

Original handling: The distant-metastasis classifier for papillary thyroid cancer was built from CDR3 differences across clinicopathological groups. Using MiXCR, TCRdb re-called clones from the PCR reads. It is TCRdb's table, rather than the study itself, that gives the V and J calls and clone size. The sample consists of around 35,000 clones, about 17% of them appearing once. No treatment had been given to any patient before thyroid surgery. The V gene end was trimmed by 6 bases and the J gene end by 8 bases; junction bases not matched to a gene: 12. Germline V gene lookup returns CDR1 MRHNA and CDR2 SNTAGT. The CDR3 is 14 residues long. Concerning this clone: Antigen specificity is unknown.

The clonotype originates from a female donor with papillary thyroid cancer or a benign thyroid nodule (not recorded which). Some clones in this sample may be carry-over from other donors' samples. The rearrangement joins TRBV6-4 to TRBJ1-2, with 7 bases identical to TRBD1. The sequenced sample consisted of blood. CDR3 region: CASSQGTAPGGYTF. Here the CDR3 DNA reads TGTGCCAGCAGCCAGGGGACAGCCCCGGGGGGCTACACCTTC.